Presented here are 10 T cell receptor beta chains from one specimen sequenced in a study of CD8+ T cells in alopecia areata. Extracted RNA was reverse transcribed into cDNA, the sequencing template. This table comes from immunoSEQ multiplex PCR, and its TCRdb copy is limited to in-frame clones, with some not included. The sample was found to contain around 100,000 clones, and every one recurs. Sequences were obtained from lesional skin. The receptor source for this set is a C3H/HeJ mouse with alopecia areata. Strain haplotype at MHC: H2-k.

This clone was counted only a few times. Gene and germline names: mouse. The read terminates 4 residues ahead of where the CDR3 ends, so the germline J gene completes it. The chain has TRBV14 and TRBJ2-1, with 10 bases that match TRBD1. V trimming: 5 bases; J trimming: 0 bases; junction bases outside the gene matches: 5. This CDR3 region has 16 residues. Looked up from germline, CDR1 is SGHDT and CDR2 is FRDEAV. The sequenced part of the CDR3 DNA is TGTGCCAGCAGCTCCGACAGGGGGCTTAACTATGCT. Translated: CASSSDRGLNYA. The entire CDR3 protein is CASSSDRGLNYAEQFF. Based on the CDR3 plus reference TRBV14 and TRBJ2-1, the full variable domain is EAGVTQSPRYAVLQEGQAVSFWCDPISGHDTLYWYQQPRDQGPQLLVYFRDEAVIDNSQLPSDRFSAVRPKGTNSTLKIQSAKQGDTATYLCASSSDRGLNYAEQFFGPGTRLTVL.

To note about this clone: Germline and genes: mouse. Sequencing ends 4 residues short of the CDR3 end; the germline J gene provides the rest. The chain carries TRBV1 and TRBJ2-1; 7 nucleotides align to TRBD1. The V and J ends lost 3 bases and 2 bases, in that order; junction bases with no gene match: 7. This CDR3 comprises 16 residues. The germline V gene encodes CDR1 NSQYPW and CDR2 LRSPGD (reference sequence). The covered CDR3 bases are TGCACCTGCAGTGCGTTCGGGACAGAAGACTATGCT. Protein: CTCSAFGTEDYA. The CDR3, in full, reads CTCSAFGTEDYAEQFF. Combining the CDR3 with reference TRBV1 and TRBJ2-1 gives the whole variable domain VTLLEQNPRWRLVPRGQAVNLRCILKNSQYPWMSWYQQDLQKQLQWLFTLRSPGDKEVKSLPGADYLATRVTDTELRLQVANMSQGRTLYCTCSAFGTEDYAEQFFGPGTRLTVL.

This clone was counted only a few times. Gene names and germline match the mouse. The CDR3 goes on 4 residues after the read ends, and that part is filled in from the germline J gene. The rearrangement links TRBV1 to TRBJ2-4; 7 bases fit TRBD1. The CDR3 contains 15 residues. Germline V gene lookup returns CDR1 NSQYPW and CDR2 LRSPGD (reference sequence). Trimming took 5 bases from V and 2 from J; bases not matched to a gene: 7. The CDR3 is CTCSHRQGVQNTLYF. The CDR3 bases that were read are TGCACCTGCAGTCATCGACAGGGCGTTCAAAAC.

This clone showed up many times. The listed genes are named as in mouse. Other DNA sequences from this sample encode an identical CDR3 as well. Partial CDR3 DNA: TGTGCCAGCAGTGATGCCTCGGACAGGGCAAACTCC. Residues: CASSDASDRANS. The full CDR3 is CASSDASDRANSDYTF. V is TRBV13-3 and J is TRBJ1-2, with 8 bases matching TRBD1. The CDR3 end falls 4 residues outside the read, so it is completed with the germline J gene. The germline V gene has CDR1 NNHDY and CDR2 SYVADS. V gave up 0 bases and J gave up 0 bases; unmatched junction bases: 4. There are 16 residues in the CDR3.

This clone was counted a few times. The genes and germline here are from mouse. The CDR3 end lies 4 residues beyond the end of the read and is filled in from the germline J gene. The V and J genes are TRBV19 and TRBJ1-4; tentative D call: TRBD1 (6 bases). V was shortened by 3 bases and J by 6 bases, with 9 bases between the two germline ends. CDR3 length: 13 amino acids. Germline lookup yields CDR1 FNHDT and CDR2 SITEND (reference sequence). The part of the CDR3 DNA that was read is TGTGCCAGCAGTACAGGGGTGGACGAA. It specifies CASSTGVDE. In full, the CDR3 reads CASSTGVDERLFF.

With respect to this clone: Mouse gene names apply. The read stops 4 residues short of the end of the CDR3; the missing end is completed from the germline J gene. This chain uses TRBV1 with TRBJ2-4; 9 bases map to TRBD1. With 1 base clipped from V and 1 base from J, the junction kept 6 bases outside the gene matches. CDR1 and CDR2 from the germline V gene are NSQYPW and LRSPGD (reference sequence). The CDR3 has 17 residues. The CDR3 sequence is CTCSAAHRGRGQNTLYF. The DNA read from the CDR3 is TGCACCTGCAGTGCAGCTCACAGGGGGCGAGGTCAAAAC.

This clone was seen a few times. The germline and genes are mouse ones. The read halts 4 residues ahead of the CDR3 end, with the missing end drawn from the germline J gene. This sequence joins TRBV13-3 and TRBJ2-3; 11 bases are a match to TRBD2. This CDR3 comprises 15 residues. Germline loops: CDR1 NNHDY, CDR2 SYVADS. The trim removed 2 bases at V and 4 bases at J, leaving 3 bases unmatched. Partial CDR3 DNA: TGTGCCAGCAGTGAAACTGGGGGGGCGTCAGAA. Translated: CASSETGGASE. The whole CDR3 is CASSETGGASETLYF.

This clone has ten or more counts. The genes are named according to mouse. Coverage ceases 4 residues before the CDR3 finishes, and the germline J gene fills in the end. The chain combines TRBV13-3 with TRBJ2-3; TRBD1 matches 7 bases. Germline CDR1 and CDR2: NNHDY and SYVADS. The CDR3 runs to 15 residues. The CDR3: CASSPDRDRVETLYF. The CDR3 bases that were read are TGTGCCAGCAGCCCTGACAGGGATAGGGTAGAA.

A remark on this clone: Gene names and germline refer to mouse. The read comes to an end 4 residues before the CDR3 does, leaving the germline J gene to fill in the end. This chain links TRBV13-3 with TRBJ2-3, with 11 bases that match TRBD2. Germline V gives CDR1 NNHDY, CDR2 SYVADS. With V trimmed by 0 bases and J by 3 bases, 3 bases remained unmatched. CDR3 length equals 16 residues. The covered CDR3 bases are TGTGCCAGCAGTGATGAAAGGACTGGGGGGGCAGAA. Translation gives CASSDERTGGAE. The entire CDR3 sequence reads CASSDERTGGAETLYF.

In regard to this clone: Each gene name is a mouse one. From the germline J gene comes the end of the CDR3, since the read stops 4 residues before it. This sequence joins TRBV19 and TRBJ2-4, with D unresolved. CDR3 length: 11 residues. The V gene's germline CDR1 is FNHDT and CDR2 SITEND (reference sequence). The DNA read from the CDR3 is TGTGCCAGCAGCGACAAAAAC. Translation: CASSDKN. The full CDR3 is CASSDKNTLYF. Looking up the rest from reference TRBV19 and TRBJ2-4 gives the full variable domain: GGIITQTPKFLIGQEGQKLTLKCQQNFNHDTMYWYRQDSGKGLRLIYYSITENDLQKGDLSEGYDASREKKSSFSLTVTSAQKNEMAVFLCASSDKNTLYFGAGTRLSVL.